This T cell receptor beta chain was identified in a study of blood T cell repertoires in COVID-19. Cohort allocation depended upon clinical history that participants reported. Some clones are missing from TCRdb's copy, which holds only in-frame ones; the method was immunoSEQ multiplex PCR. There are some 300,000 clones in the sample; roughly 89% occur only once, and less than 3.5% lies in the top ten. CDR3 size: 16 residues. Germline CDR1 is SGHTS and CDR2 is YDEGEE. J lost 5 bases, V lost 0 bases, and 8 bases had no gene match. The sample taken for sequencing was PBMCs or T cells enriched from blood (not recorded which). V is TRBV5-8 and J is TRBJ2-5, with 9 nucleotides matching TRBD1. This clonotype was sampled from a woman in her 50s who had been exposed to COVID-19. Here the CDR3 reads CASSLEGTGGRETQYF. As DNA, the CDR3 is TGTGCCAGCAGCTTGGAGGGAACAGGGGGCAGGGAGACCCAGTACTTC. The full variable domain, completed using reference TRBV5-8 and TRBJ2-5, is EAGVTQSPTHLIKTRGQQATLRCSPISGHTSVYWYQQALGLGLQFLLWYDEGEERNRGNFPPRFSGRQFPNYSSELNVNALELEDSALYLCASSLEGTGGRETQYFGPGTRLLVL.